This TCR beta chain was sequenced in a study of T cell repertoires in cytomegalovirus infection (dated by TCRdb to the late 2010s). Looking at the study overall: Peptide stimulations targeted recently identified HLA-C-restricted CMV epitopes, whose presentation resists viral immunomodulation, together with well-studied HLA-B-restricted epitopes. Because public TCR beta signatures pointed to carriage of CMV infection together with the matching HLA type, the HLA type of each donor mattered for the analysis. Results and caveats for the whole study, not just this receptor: The ex vivo response was dominated by HLA-C-restricted CMV-specific TCR beta clonotypes, which also provided the single most frequent clonotype in two of eight donors. Carriers of CMV infection plus the relevant HLA type were discriminated by the cumulative frequency of public TCR beta family members in the study cohort and in an independent approximately 340-donor cohort.

What the treatment or condition label conveys for this sample: in vitro stimulation with specific CMV peptide epitopes to enrich CMV-specific T cells. The data were produced on an Illumina HiSeq 1500. The public reads were run again by TCRdb, first through fastp at Q25 and then through MiXCR, and only productive beta chains were kept. Merged by CDR3 protein, the rows form single entries marked with the most common genes and DNA. This sample is represented by roughly 860,000 distinct CDR3 sequences; about 33% of them were singletons. The ten largest clonotypes hold 12% of the sample. This clonotype has only one observation. Its cognate antigen has yet to be identified. Base qualities are not provided; no much larger clone lies one nucleotide away. Single-read evidence is weak. The cysteine opens and the valine closes a CDR3 of 15 amino acids. Only the CDR3 region is kept as DNA, spanning 45 bases read in frame from base 1. The V and J ends are trimmed by 5 bases and 6 bases, leaving 20 bases between them. The germline V gene supplies CDR1 MNHEY and CDR2 SVGEGT.

The sample here was cultured CD8+ T cells from PBMCs, taken from culture after CMV antigen stimulation. The sequence links TRBV6-2 or TRBV6-3 to TRBJ2-7; perhaps TRBD2 is the D gene, with 6 bases matching. The TCR originated in a human donor in good health (CMV status not recorded). Some clones in this sample may be carry-over from other donors' samples. The CDR3 has the sequence CASSPPGLLGGEQYV. The bases read TGTGCCAGCAGTCCACCTGGGCTCCTGGGGGGCGAGCAGTACGTC.